The present T cell receptor (beta chain) was sequenced within a study of OX40 agonist ivuxolimab in advanced cancers. Across the whole study: Prior checkpoint blockade (anti-PD-1, anti-PD-L1 or anti-CTLA-4) was permitted; roughly 40% had it. Findings and limits, study-wide: At 0.1 to 3.0 mg/kg, CD4+ and CD8+ blood T cells expanded clonally by week 6.

Here immunoSEQ multiplex PCR was the method, and the copy in TCRdb shows in-frame clones only, minus some. In the table there are roughly 90,000 clones, roughly 89% of which are singletons. Turning to this clone: Its antigen is as yet unknown.

In germline, CDR1 is MNHNY, CDR2 SVGAGI (reference sequence). There are 13 residues in the CDR3. V dropped 7 bases and J dropped 8; count of bases not matched to a gene: 3. Material: CD4+ or CD8+ T cells sorted from blood, obtained in a trial of the OX40 agonist ivuxolimab. The receptor was derived from an adult with an advanced solid tumor such as melanoma, head and neck, liver or kidney cancer. The chain couples TRBV6-6 to TRBJ1-4; TRBD1 agrees at 11 bases. The CDR3 here is CASTGTGGEKLFF. The CDR3, as DNA: TGTGCCAGCACTGGGACAGGGGGAGAAAAACTGTTTTTT.